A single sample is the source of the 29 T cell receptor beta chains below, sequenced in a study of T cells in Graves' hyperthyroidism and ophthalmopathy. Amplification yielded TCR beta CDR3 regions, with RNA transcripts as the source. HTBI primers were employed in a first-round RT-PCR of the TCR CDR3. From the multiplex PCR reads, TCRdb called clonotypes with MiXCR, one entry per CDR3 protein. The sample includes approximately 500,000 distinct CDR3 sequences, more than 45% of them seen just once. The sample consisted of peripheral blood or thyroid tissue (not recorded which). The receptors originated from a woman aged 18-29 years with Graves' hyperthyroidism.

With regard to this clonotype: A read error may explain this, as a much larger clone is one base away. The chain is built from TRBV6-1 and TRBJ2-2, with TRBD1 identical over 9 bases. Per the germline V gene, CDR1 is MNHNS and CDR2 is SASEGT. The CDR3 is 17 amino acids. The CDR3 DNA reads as TGTGCCAGCAGTGGACCTGGGTGGACAGGGGACACCGGGGAGCCGTTTTTT. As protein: CASSGPGWTGDTGEPFF.

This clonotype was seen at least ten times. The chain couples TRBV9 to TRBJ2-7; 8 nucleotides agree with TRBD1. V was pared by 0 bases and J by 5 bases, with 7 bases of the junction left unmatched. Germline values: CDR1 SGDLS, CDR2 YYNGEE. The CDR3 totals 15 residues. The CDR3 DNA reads TGTGCCAGCAGCGTAGATCGCCAGGGGGCCGACGAGCAGTACTTC. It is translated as CASSVDRQGADEQYF.

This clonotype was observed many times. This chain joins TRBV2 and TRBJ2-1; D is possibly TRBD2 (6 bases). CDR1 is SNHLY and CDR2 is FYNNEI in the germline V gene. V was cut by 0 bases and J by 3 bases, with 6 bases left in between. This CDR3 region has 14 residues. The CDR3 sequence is CASSEAGLYNEQFF. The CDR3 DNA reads TGTGCCAGCAGTGAAGCGGGACTCTACAATGAGCAGTTCTTC.

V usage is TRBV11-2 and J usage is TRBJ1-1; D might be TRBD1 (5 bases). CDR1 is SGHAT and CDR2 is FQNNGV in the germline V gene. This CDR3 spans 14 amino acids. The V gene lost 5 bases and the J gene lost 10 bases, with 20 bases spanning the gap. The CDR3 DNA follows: TGTGCCAGCAGCGCCCACCTGACGGGGACCCGAGCTTTCTTT. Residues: CASSAHLTGTRAFF.

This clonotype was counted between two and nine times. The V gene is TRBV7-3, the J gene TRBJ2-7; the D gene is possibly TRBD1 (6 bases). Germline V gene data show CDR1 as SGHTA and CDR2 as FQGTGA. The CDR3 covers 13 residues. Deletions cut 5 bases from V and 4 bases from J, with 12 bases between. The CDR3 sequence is CASSLDSFYEQYF. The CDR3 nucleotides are TGTGCCAGCAGCCTGGACAGTTTTTACGAGCAGTACTTC.

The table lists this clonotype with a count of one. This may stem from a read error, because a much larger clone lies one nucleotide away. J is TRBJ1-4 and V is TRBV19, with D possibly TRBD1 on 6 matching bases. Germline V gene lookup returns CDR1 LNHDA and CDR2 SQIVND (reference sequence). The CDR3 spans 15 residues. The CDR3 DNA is TGTGCCAGTAGTTCCAGGGGACGGCCCAATGAAAAACTGCTTTTT. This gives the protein CASSSRGRPNEKLLF.

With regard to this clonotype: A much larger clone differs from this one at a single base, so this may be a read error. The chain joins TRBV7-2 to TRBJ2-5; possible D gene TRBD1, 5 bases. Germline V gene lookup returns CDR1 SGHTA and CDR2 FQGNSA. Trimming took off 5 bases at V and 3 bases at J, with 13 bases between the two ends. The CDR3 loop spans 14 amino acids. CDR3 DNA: TGTGCCAGCAGCCCGTGGGGCAGCGAAGAGACCCAGTACTTC. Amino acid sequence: CASSPWGSEETQYF.

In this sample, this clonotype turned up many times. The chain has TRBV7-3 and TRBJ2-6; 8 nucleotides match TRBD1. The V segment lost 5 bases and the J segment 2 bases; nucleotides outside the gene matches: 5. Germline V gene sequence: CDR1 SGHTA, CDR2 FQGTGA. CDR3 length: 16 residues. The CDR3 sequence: CASSKTGATGANVLTF. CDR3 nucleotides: TGTGCCAGCAGCAAGACAGGGGCGACTGGGGCCAACGTCCTGACTTTC.

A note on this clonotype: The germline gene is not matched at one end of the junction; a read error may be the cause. This chain's CDR3 is CATSSLQGAGADVLTF. The CDR3 nucleotides read TGTGCCACCAGCAGTTTACAGGGGGCTGGGGCCGACGTCCTGACTTTC. The V gene is TRBV15, the J gene TRBJ2-6, with 9 bases lining up with TRBD1. CDR1 and CDR2 from the germline V gene are LNHNV and YYDKDF (reference sequence). There are 16 residues in the CDR3.

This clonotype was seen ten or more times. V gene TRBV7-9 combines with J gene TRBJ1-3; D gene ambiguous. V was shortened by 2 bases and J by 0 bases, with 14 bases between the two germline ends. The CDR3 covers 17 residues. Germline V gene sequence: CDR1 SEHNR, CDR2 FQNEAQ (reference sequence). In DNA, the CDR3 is TGTGCCAGCAGCTTACCAATATCCGGGAGCTCTGGAAACACCATATATTTT. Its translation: CASSLPISGSSGNTIYF. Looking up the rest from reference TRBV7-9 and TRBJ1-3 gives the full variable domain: DTGVSQNPRHKITKRGQNVTFRCDPISEHNRLYWYRQTLGQGPEFLTYFQNEAQLEKSRLLSDRFSAERPKGSFSTLEIQRTEQGDSAMYLCASSLPISGSSGNTIYFGEGSWLTVV.

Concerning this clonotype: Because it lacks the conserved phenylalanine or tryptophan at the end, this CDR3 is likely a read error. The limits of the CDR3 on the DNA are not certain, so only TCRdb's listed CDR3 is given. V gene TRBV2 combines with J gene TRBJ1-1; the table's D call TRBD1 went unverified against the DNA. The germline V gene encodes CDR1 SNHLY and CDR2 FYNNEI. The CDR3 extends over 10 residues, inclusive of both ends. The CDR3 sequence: CASSEENRAA.

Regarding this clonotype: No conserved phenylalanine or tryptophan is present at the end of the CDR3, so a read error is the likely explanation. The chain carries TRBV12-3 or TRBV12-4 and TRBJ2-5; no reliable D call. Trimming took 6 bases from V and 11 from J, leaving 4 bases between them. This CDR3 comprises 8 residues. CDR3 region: CASRGQYT. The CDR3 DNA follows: TGTGCCAGCAGGGGACAGTACACC.

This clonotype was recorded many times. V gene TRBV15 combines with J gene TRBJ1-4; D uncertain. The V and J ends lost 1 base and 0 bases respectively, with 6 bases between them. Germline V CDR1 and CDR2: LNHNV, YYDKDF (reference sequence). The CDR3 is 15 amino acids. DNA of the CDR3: TGTGCCACCAGCAGAGTCGGTACAACTAATGAAAAACTGTTTTTT. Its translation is CATSRVGTTNEKLFF.

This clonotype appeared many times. The CDR3 loop is CASSRTGGGPEAFF. As DNA, the CDR3 is TGTGCCAGCAGTAGAACAGGGGGCGGCCCTGAAGCTTTCTTT. The gene calls are TRBV6-5 and TRBJ1-1; 9 nucleotides align to TRBD1. V trimming: 5 bases; J trimming: 6 bases; junction bases outside the gene matches: 7. The CDR3 totals 14 residues. Looked up from germline, CDR1 is MNHEY and CDR2 is SVGAGI.

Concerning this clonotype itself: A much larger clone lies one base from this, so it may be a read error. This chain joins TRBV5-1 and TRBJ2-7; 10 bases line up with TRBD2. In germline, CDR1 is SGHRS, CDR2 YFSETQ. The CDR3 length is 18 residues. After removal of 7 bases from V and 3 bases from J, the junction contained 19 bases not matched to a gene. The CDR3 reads CASGSLVVMASGSYEQYF. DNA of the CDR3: TGCGCCAGCGGCTCGCTAGTTGTAATGGCTAGCGGGAGCTACGAGCAGTACTTC.

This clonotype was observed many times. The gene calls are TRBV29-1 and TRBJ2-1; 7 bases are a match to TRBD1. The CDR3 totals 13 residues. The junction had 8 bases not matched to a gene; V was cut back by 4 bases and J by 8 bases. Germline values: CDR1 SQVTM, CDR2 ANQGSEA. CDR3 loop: CSVAKTGSDEQFF. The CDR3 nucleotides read TGCAGCGTTGCAAAGACAGGGAGCGATGAGCAGTTCTTC.

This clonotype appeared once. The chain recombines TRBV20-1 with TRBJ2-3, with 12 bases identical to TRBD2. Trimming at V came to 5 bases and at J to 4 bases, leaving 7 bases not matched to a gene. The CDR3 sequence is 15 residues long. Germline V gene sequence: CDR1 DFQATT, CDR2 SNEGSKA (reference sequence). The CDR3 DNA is TGCAGTGCTGGAAGACTAGCGGGAGCCTCAGATACGCAGTATTTT. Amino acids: CSAGRLAGASDTQYF.

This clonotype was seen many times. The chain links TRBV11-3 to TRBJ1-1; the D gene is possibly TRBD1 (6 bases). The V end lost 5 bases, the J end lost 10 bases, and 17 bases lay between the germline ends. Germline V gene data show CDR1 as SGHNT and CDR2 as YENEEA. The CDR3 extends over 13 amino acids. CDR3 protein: CASSKRQAVGAFF. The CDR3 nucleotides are TGTGCCAGCAGCAAAAGACAGGCGGTGGGAGCTTTCTTT.

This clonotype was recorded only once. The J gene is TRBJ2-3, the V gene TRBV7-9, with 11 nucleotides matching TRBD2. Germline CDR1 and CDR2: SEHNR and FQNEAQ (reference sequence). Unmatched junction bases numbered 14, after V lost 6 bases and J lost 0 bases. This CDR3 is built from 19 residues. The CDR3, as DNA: TGTGCCAGCAGACCTACGCCGGGACTAGCGGAGGGGAGCACAGATACGCAGTATTTT. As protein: CASRPTPGLAEGSTDTQYF.

In nucleotides, the CDR3 is TGCAGCGCCCTTTACACCGGGACAGGGTGGGATCAGCCCCAGCATTTT. This translates into CSALYTGTGWDQPQHF. The genes are TRBV29-1 and TRBJ1-5; 9 bases fit TRBD1. The junction had 15 bases not matched to a gene; V was cut back by 7 bases and J by 5 bases. The CDR3 has 16 amino acids. The germline CDR1 and CDR2 sequences are SQVTM and ANQGSEA.

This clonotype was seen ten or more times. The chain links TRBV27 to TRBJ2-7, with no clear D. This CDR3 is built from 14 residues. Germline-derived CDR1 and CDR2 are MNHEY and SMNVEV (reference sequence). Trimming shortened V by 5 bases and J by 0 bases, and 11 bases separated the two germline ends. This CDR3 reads CASSAGVSSYEQYF. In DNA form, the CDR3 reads TGTGCCAGCAGTGCCGGTGTGAGCTCCTACGAGCAGTACTTC.

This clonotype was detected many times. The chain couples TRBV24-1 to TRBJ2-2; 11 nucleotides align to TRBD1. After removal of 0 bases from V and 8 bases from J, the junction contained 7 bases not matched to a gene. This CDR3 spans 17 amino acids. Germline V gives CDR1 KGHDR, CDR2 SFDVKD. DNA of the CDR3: TGTGCCACCAGTGATTTGCAAGGACAGGGGGCGAGGGGGGAGCTGTTTTTT. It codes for CATSDLQGQGARGELFF.

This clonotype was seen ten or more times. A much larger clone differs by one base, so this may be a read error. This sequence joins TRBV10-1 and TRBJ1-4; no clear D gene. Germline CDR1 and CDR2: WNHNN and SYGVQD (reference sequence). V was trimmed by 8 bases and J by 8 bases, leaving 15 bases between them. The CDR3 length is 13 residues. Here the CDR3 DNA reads TGCGCCAGCTCTTCACAGAGGAGCGAAAAACTGTTTTTT. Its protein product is CASSSQRSEKLFF.

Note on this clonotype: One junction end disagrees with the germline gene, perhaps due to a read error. The CDR3 nucleotides are TGTGCCAGCAGCCCCTTTTGGACGGGGGCAGGGGGCTACGCCTTC. This translates into CASSPFWTGAGGYAF. This chain joins TRBV7-2 and TRBJ1-2, with 8 bases lining up with TRBD1. CDR1 and CDR2 (germline): SGHTA, FQGNSA. CDR3 size: 15 residues.

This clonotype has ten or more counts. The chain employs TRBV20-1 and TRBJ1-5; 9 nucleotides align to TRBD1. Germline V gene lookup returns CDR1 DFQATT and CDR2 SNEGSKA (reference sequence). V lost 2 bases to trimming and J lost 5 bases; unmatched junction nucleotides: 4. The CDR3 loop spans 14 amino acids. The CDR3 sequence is CSARKTGGYQPQHF. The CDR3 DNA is TGCAGTGCTAGAAAGACAGGGGGGTATCAGCCCCAGCATTTT.

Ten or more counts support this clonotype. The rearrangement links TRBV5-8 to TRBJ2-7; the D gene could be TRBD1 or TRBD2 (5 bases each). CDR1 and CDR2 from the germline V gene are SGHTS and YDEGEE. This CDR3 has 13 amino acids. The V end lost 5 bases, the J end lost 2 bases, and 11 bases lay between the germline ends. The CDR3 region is CASSRDGTYEQYF. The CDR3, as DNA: TGTGCCAGCAGTCGGGACGGAACCTACGAGCAGTACTTC.

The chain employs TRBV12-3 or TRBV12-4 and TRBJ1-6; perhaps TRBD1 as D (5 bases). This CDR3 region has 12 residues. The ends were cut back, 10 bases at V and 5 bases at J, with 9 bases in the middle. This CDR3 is CATRGDNSPLHF. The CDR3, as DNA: TGTGCCACGCGAGGGGATAATTCACCCCTCCACTTT.

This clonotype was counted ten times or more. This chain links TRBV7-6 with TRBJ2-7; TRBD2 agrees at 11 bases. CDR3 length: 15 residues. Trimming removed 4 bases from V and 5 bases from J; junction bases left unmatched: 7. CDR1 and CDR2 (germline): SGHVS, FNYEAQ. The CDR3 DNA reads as TGTGCCAGCAGCTCAAAACTAGCGGGAGTGCACGAGCAGTACTTC. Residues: CASSSKLAGVHEQYF.

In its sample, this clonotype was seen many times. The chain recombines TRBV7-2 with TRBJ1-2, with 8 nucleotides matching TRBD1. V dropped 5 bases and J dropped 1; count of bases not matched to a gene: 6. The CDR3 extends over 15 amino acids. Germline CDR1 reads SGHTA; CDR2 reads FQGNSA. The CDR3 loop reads CASSPWDRFNYGYTF. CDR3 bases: TGTGCCAGCAGCCCATGGGACAGGTTTAACTATGGCTACACCTTC.